The T cell receptor (beta chain) described here comes from a study of T cells in Graves' hyperthyroidism and ophthalmopathy. The study, taken as a whole, reports: Within blood appeared most thyroid clonotypes that had expanded above 0.001. The model identified upcoming ophthalmopathy a median roughly 6 months ahead of onset.

TCR beta CDR3 regions were amplified from RNA. A set of HTBI primers served as the primers for a first-round RT-PCR of the TCR CDR3. TCRdb re-derived calls from the multiplex PCR reads in MiXCR, one entry per CDR3 protein. In the table there are about 400,000 distinct CDR3 sequences, about 15% of which are singletons. The germline V and J ends were trimmed by 2 bases and 4 bases, with 11 bases remaining between them. The CDR3 consists of 15 residues. Per the germline V gene, CDR1 is SGHTA and CDR2 is FQGNSA. About this clonotype itself: Its specificity is not known. A read error is possible here, since a much larger clone lies one base away. No conserved phenylalanine or tryptophan ends this CDR3, so it is likely a read error.

Exclusions: uncontrolled infection, other autoimmune disease, pregnancy, lactation. Sequencing was done on a sample of blood. The genes are TRBV7-2 and TRBJ2-2; perhaps TRBD1 as D (6 bases). This sequence originates from a woman aged 25-40 years with Graves' hyperthyroidism. The CDR3 spells CASSLIQGPTGELFL. The CDR3 nucleotides are TGTGCCAGCAGCTTAATCCAGGGGCCCACCGGGGAGCTGTTTCTT.